The rows below give T cell receptor beta chains drawn from one sample of a study of CD8 T cells in Susac syndrome. One entry per CDR3 protein, called by TCRdb with MiXCR from the immunoSEQ multiplex PCR reads. The sample has about 300,000 distinct CDR3 sequences, roughly 94% seen once. The sequenced material came from CD4+ T cells from PBMCs. These receptors originate from a human donor with multiple sclerosis. The CDR3 runs from the conserved cysteine through the conserved F or W. A D gene is named only where the DNA matches it firmly. Size tells how often a clone was seen (once, few, many) or the class of an expanded clone, and some rows leave it out.

TRBJ2-1 TRBV7-3 . . TGTGCCAGCAGCTTCTCGAGAGATGAGCAGTTCTTC CASSFSRDEQFF
TRBJ2-1 TRBV4-1 TRBD2 . TGCGCCAGCAGTTTCCGGGCGGGCGGGGGAAACCTTATCAATGAGCAGTTCTTC CASSFRAGGGNLINEQFF
TRBJ1-1 TRBV9 . . TGTGCCAGCAGCGTAGGGCAGTTGTCAGGGGAAGCTTTCTTT CASSVGQLSGEAFF
TRBJ2-1 TRBV29-1 . . TGCAGCGTTGATGGTCGCCAGTCCAATGAGCAGTTCTTC CSVDGRQSNEQFF
TRBJ2-7 TRBV30 TRBD2 . TGTGCCTGGAGTACCATAAGGTTACGGGAGGCCCCCTACGAGCAGTACTTC CAWSTIRLREAPYEQYF
TRBJ2-1 TRBV7-2 . . TGTGCCAGCAGCCAACCCGGTGCACGGGTCGGGGGTTTCTTC CASSQPGARVGGFF
TRBJ2-2 TRBV20-1 . . TGCAGTGCAGTGACTAGGGGGAGCACCGGGGAGCTGTTTTTT CSAVTRGSTGELFF
TRBJ1-1 TRBV2 . . TGTGCCAGCCTCCGGGACACTGAAGCTTTCTTT CASLRDTEAFF
TRBJ2-7 TRBV12-5 . . TGTGCTAGTGCCGCTGGTCGACACTTGGGTTCCTACGAGCAGTACTTC CASAAGRHLGSYEQYF
TRBJ2-3 TRBV20-1 TRBD2 . TGCAGTGCCTTAGCGGGGGGGTACACCGGGACAGATACGCAGTATTTT CSALAGGYTGTDTQYF
TRBJ2-3 TRBV14 TRBD1 . TGTGCCAGCAGCCAAGAACTACAGGGGGCTGTTGTGGCAGATACGCAGTATTTT CASSQELQGAVVADTQYF
TRBJ2-7 TRBV7-6 TRBD2 . TGTGCCAGCAGCTTGGGGACTAGCGGGATTTGGAGCGAGCAGTACTTC CASSLGTSGIWSEQYF
TRBJ2-1 TRBV11-2 TRBD2 once TGTGCCAGCAGCTGGAGATACGGGGGGGCGAGGAATGAGCAGTTCTTC CASSWRYGGARNEQFF
TRBJ2-7 TRBV3-1 TRBD2 . TGTGCCAGCAGCCAAGTCAGCGGGAGAAGGGCTTCGGGGGGCGAGCAGTACTTC CASSQVSGRRASGGEQYF
TRBJ2-1 TRBV29-1 TRBD2 . TGCAGCGTCGACCGCAGCGGGGCCTACAATGAGCAGTTCTTC CSVDRSGAYNEQFF
TRBJ1-6 TRBV12-3/TRBV12-4 . few TGTGCCAGCAGTTTAGATGGTAATTCACCCCTCCACTTT CASSLDGNSPLHF
TRBJ1-6 TRBV2 . . TGTGCCAGCAGTGGGGGCAGGCTTCATTCACCCCTCCACTTT CASSGGRLHSPLHF
TRBJ2-6 TRBV9 . once TGTGCCAGCAGCGTGGGGCTCTCTGGGGCCAACGTCCTGACTTTC CASSVGLSGANVLTF
TRBJ1-1 TRBV4-3 . . TGCGCCAGCAGCCAAAAGGCCAATCGGAGGACTGAAGCTTTCTTT CASSQKANRRTEAFF
TRBJ2-3 TRBV27 . . TGTGCCAGCAGTTGGACGGGGAGCACAGATACGCAGTATTTT CASSWTGSTDTQYF
TRBJ1-5 TRBV3-1 TRBD1 . TGTGCCAGCAGCCCGGGACAGGGGTGGCCCCAGCATTTT CASSPGQGWPQHF
TRBJ2-2 TRBV5-1 . . TGCGCCAGCAGCCTAACAGGGAGTCCCATAACCGGGGAGCTGTTTTTT CASSLTGSPITGELFF
TRBJ2-7 TRBV23-1 TRBD2 . TGCGCCAGCTCCTTCAGGGAGGGCTACGAGCAGTACTTC CASSFREGYEQYF
TRBJ1-2 TRBV19 . once TGTGCCAGTAGTTCAATAAGGAACCCAGGAGTGAACTATGGCTACACCTTC CASSSIRNPGVNYGYTF
TRBJ2-5 TRBV5-4 . . TGTGCCAGCAGCGCGGGACGGAAAGAGACCCAGTACTTC CASSAGRKETQYF
TRBJ2-7 TRBV18 . . TGTGCCAGCTCACCCGGCCAATGGGAACTACGCGAGCAGTACTTC CASSPGQWELREQYF
TRBJ1-4 TRBV30 TRBD1 . TGTGCCTGGAGCCGACAGGGTGGGAGTGAAAAACTGTTTTTT CAWSRQGGSEKLFF
TRBJ1-1 TRBV5-1 TRBD1 . TGCGCCAGCACCACAGGGGAAACAGGCACTGAAGCTTTCTTT CASTTGETGTEAFF
TRBJ1-1 TRBV7-9 . few TGTGCCAGCAACCGCGCCGGGGGCGGGGTAACTGAAGCTTTCTTT CASNRAGGGVTEAFF
TRBJ2-1 TRBV10-3 . once TGTGCCATCAGTCAAGCGGACAGCTCCTACAATGAGCAGTTCTTC CAISQADSSYNEQFF
TRBJ2-1 TRBV11-1 TRBD2 . TGTGCCAGCAGCGGAAGCGGGGGGGCCAATGAGCAGTTCTTC CASSGSGGANEQFF
TRBJ1-1 TRBV29-1 TRBD1 . TGCAGCGTCCCGACATACAGGGGGAACACTGAAGCTTTCTTT CSVPTYRGNTEAFF
TRBJ1-5 TRBV5-1 TRBD1 . TGCGCCAGCAGCCCGCGGACAGGGGCCGATCAGCCCCAGCATTTT CASSPRTGADQPQHF
TRBJ2-3 TRBV20-1 TRBD2 . TGCAGTGCGGCGGTAGCGGGGGATGATCGAGATACGCAGTATTTT CSAAVAGDDRDTQYF
TRBJ1-2 TRBV2 . . TGTGCCAGCAGTAGTGCCTATGAGGGGGGTGGCTACACCTTC CASSSAYEGGGYTF
TRBJ2-5 TRBV28 . . TGTGCCAGCAAACAACTGGGGACCCAGTACTTC CASKQLGTQYF
TRBJ1-2 TRBV6-5 TRBD1 few TGTGCCAGCAGTCAGGGGGACTATGGCTACACCTTC CASSQGDYGYTF
TRBJ2-7 TRBV18 . . TGTGCCAGCTCACGAATCGGGACCGCAGCCTACGAGCAGTACTTC CASSRIGTAAYEQYF
TRBJ2-1 TRBV6-1 TRBD2 . TGTGCCAGCAGTGTGTCGGGACTAGCGGGGAGCAATGAGCAGTTCTTC CASSVSGLAGSNEQFF
TRBJ1-4 TRBV12-3/TRBV12-4 . . TGTGCCAGCAGTTTTGGGAGGGAGCCTTCAACTAATGAAAAACTGTTTTTT CASSFGREPSTNEKLFF
TRBJ1-1 TRBV7-3 TRBD1 . TGTGCCAGCAGCCCTTCAGGGGGGGCCATGAACACTGAAGCTTTCTTT CASSPSGGAMNTEAFF
TRBJ1-4 TRBV5-6 . . TGTGCCAGCTCTAGCTGGGGGGGCCCAGCTAAGTCGGCTGAAAAACTGTTTTTT CASSSWGGPAKSAEKLFF
TRBJ2-5 TRBV5-1 . . TGCGCCAGCAGCTTACGGGCCCCCGGTAGCAACCAAGAGACCCAGTACTTC CASSLRAPGSNQETQYF